This T cell receptor (beta chain) originates from a study of blood T cell repertoires in COVID-19. The overall study: The cDNA or gDNA used as material had been derived from T cells, B-cell-depleted T cells, or PBMCs.

Per the original methods: Reference gene primers were amplified, and this amplification served to estimate nucleated cell counts. The table came from immunoSEQ multiplex PCR; TCRdb's copy has only in-frame clones and leaves some out. V, J and clone size were drawn from that table, and D and trimming were deduced from the DNA. The sample consists of about 310,000 clones, approximately 85% of them appearing once. Input material: PBMCs or T cells enriched from blood (not recorded which). The TCR sequence derives from a man aged 25 to 45 who had recovered from COVID-19.

DNA of the CDR3: TGTGCCACCAGCAGAGATATTAGACAGCCCCAGCATTTT. This sequence encodes CATSRDIRQPQHF. J is TRBJ1-5 and V is TRBV15; D not certain. The ends were cut back, 0 bases at V and 7 bases at J, with 7 bases in the middle. Germline CDR1 reads LNHNV; CDR2 reads YYDKDF (reference sequence). This CDR3 region has 13 residues.